This T cell receptor (beta chain) was sequenced during a study of cytomegalovirus exposure and HLA in healthy donors (dated by TCRdb to 2016 to 2017). Background for the entire study: According to an earlier analysis of 587 of the donors, about 179 million T cells yielded over 90 million unique TCR beta sequences and around 280 Gb of sequence data. High-throughput TCR immunosequencing, statistical association of individual TCRs with disease status, and machine learning were combined to predict cytomegalovirus infection status. Roughly 300 gigabases of sequencing data and approximately 85 million unique TCR sequences were included in an early release covering about 700 HLA-typed donors. Donor age, sex, ethnicity and CMV serostatus were compiled alongside the repertoire data. Rather than drawing on any new phenotypic data, the later analysis identified candidate immune exposures from TCR beta sequences and the way those sequences occurred across donors. In an earlier analysis of roughly 580 of the donors, high-throughput TCR beta sequencing was used to judge whether each TCR beta V gene segment behaved as functional or pseudogenic. Among over 350 genotyped donors of the cohort, an average of approximately 230,000 unique TCR beta nucleotide sequences were sequenced per donor, about a sixth of them non-productive. The study used immunosequencing to profile the T cell repertoires of under 700 subjects and linked those repertoires to cytomegalovirus serostatus. Typing coverage differed by locus: A, B, C, DRB1 and DQB1 were typed in roughly 620-630 donors, DQA1 in 500 to 550, DPA1 in around 610, and DPB1 in 450 to 490. A later analysis re-analyzed previously published TCR beta repertoires from 660 or so donors and added high-resolution HLA genotyping to study TCR occurrence patterns. All discovery cohort repertoires had been generated using a single sequencing platform. The study aimed to test whether signatures of past pathogen exposure could be identified by cataloging public T cell receptors. HLA typing covered class I and class II loci at four-digit resolution. A later genetic analysis used genome-wide SNP genotypes for 398 of the 666 donors, treating that subset as a discovery cohort. Along with the 666-subject first cohort, a separate validation cohort of some 130 different subjects was used. Several DR-DQ haplotypes were handled as single units for association and clustering because linkage in the cohort was strong. The genetic ancestry cluster associated with self-reported Caucasian donors included 65% to 90% of the roughly 380 genotyped donors.

In total, around 600 healthy bone marrow donors made up the cohort. At the time of sampling, every cohort member was nominally healthy, though immune exposures that went unrecorded were likely present. The donor was CMV seropositive and was included in the group of some 290 seropositive cohort members. Every donor gave a peripheral blood sample, and the peripheral blood mononuclear cells from that sample were used for TCR beta sequencing. Genomic DNA extraction from the blood cell samples was performed with the Qiagen DNeasy Blood Extraction Kit. General conclusions and limits of the study: Three of the identified cytomegalovirus-associated TCR beta chains were confirmed in vitro to be specific for cytomegalovirus antigens. While some public TCRs were present in many individuals, most TCR sequences turned up only very rarely across donors. The classifier was reported to diagnose cytomegalovirus status with high specificity and sensitivity in both the original cohort and the validation cohort. A later genetic analysis reported fewer N-insertions in productive TCRs among donors in an Asian-associated ancestry cluster than the approximately 700-donor mean. Because HLA typing was missing for some donors at each locus, association tests included only the typed subset. Only TCR beta chains were sequenced in this cohort, and the absence of alpha or paired-chain data limited detectable features. A further reported finding was that TCR beta sequences accurately predicted the HLA-A and HLA-B alleles for most subjects in the first cohort. Because counts were too low, seventeen rarely observed V segments, including chromosome 9 orphons, were excluded from the earlier analysis of several hundred of the donors. A later analysis found that HLA-associated TCR beta chains were more clonally expanded and had lower generation probabilities than equally common non-associated chains. A cluster of highly shared sequence variants was judged likely to represent a technical artifact of the sequencing pipeline. Linkage disequilibrium might explain the correlated functional status among segregating V segments, but an unknown experimental factor could not be excluded. Some IMGT-functional V segments, including TRBV6-2 and TRBV6-3, could not be distinguished by the 87-base-pair reads and were therefore excluded. The authors suggested that the approach could potentially be generalized to other disease states and immunological phenotypes. The presence/absence analyses assumed that sequencing depth was roughly uniform across donors, and that assumption may not be true. The study gave a list of about 170 TCR beta chains associated with cytomegalovirus. A later analysis reported that several top co-occurrence clusters appeared linked to parvovirus B19, influenza, CMV and Epstein-Barr virus. An association between a missense DCLRE1C variant and V-gene and J-gene trimming of TCR beta chains was found in a later genetic analysis and replicated in an independent cohort. According to a later analysis, TCR association rates differed among HLA loci, with DRB1 alleles showing the most associated TCRs and HLA-C alleles showing the fewest. Broadly in line with IMGT annotations, most TCR beta V segments showed up in productive rearrangements about 87% or about 30% of the time in an earlier analysis of 587 of the donors. Immune exposure information for the cohort was limited to CMV serostatus. A later analysis associated about 17,000 TCR beta sequences with specific HLA alleles at a false discovery rate of 0.05. Most CMV-associated TCR beta chains appeared to be HLA-restricted in a later analysis, and the HLA associations seemed to be driven largely by CMV exposure. Strong co-occurrence of HLA alleles, especially DR and DQ, made assigning TCR associations to individual alleles difficult.

About this clone itself: Its recognized antigen is unknown. Nothing much larger sits one base from this clone, and base qualities are not available. Other DNA sequences within the sample encode an identical CDR3.

Libraries were built with the immunoSEQ multiplex PCR assay. For the multiplex PCR, a mixture combining 60 forward primers for TCR Vbeta segments and 13 reverse primers for TCR Jbeta segments was used. The CDR3 region of rearranged TCR beta genes was amplified from genomic DNA by a multiplex PCR assay. The amplified TCR beta libraries were sequenced on the Illumina HiSeq System as 87-base-pair reads. From the authors' description of their analysis: A later analysis counted approximately 74 million unique TCR beta chains across the approximately 700 repertoires, and roughly 10 million of these chains were shared by at least two donors. To remove PCR and sequencing errors, raw reads were error-corrected and collapsed into unique sequences using a nearest-neighbor algorithm that merged closely related sequences. Alignment of CDR3 sequences to IMGT reference sequences was used to assign V, D and J gene segments. For a sequence to be retained, at least a six-nucleotide match to both a V gene segment and a J gene segment was required. A rearrangement was called productive if the CDR3 had no stop codons and remained in frame with V and J, and every other rearrangement was called non-productive. CDR3 was defined according to IMGT convention as the region running from the second conserved V-encoded cysteine to the conserved J-encoded phenylalanine. The earlier analysis of 550 to 650 of the donors excluded any sequence lacking an unambiguous match to a single V gene segment. An earlier analysis of around 600 of the donors classified V segments as functional when productive rearrangements were above 56.7% and as segregating when the standard deviation between donors was above 5%. A statistical classification framework was built for diagnosing cytomegalovirus status from the catalog of TCR beta chain sequences. A later analysis assigned V and J genes by comparing TCR nucleotide sequences with IMGT/GENE-DB human TR gene sequences. The TCRdist pipeline was used in a later analysis to assign CDR3 sequences and most-parsimonious VDJ recombination scenarios. In a later analysis, each TCR beta chain was defined by its CDR3 amino acid sequence together with its V-gene family, and reads lacking a unique V-gene family were excluded. A later analysis removed 550 to 700 highly shared, low-generation-probability nucleotide sequences to deal with suspected cross-contamination and a sequencing artifact. In a later analysis, a clonal expansion index for each public chain was calculated from normalized within-repertoire ranks of inferred template counts. Generation probabilities in a later analysis came from a VDJ recombination model fitted to out-of-frame rearrangements, and those results were checked against IGoR. In a later analysis, hypergeometric tests were used to score TCR-TCR, TCR-HLA and TCR-CMV co-occurrence, with a repertoire-size bias correction applied to TCR pairs. To estimate false discovery rates, a later analysis permuted the HLA or CMV assignments 20 times. In a later analysis, co-occurring TCRs were grouped with DBSCAN, and TCRdist sequence similarity was added when clustering was performed within HLA-allele-positive subsets. For co-occurrence clustering, repertoires with fewer than 30,000 or more than 120,000 public chains were excluded, along with 4 to 6 repertoires with anomalous nucleotide sharing. This is the immuneACCESS table as TCRdb keeps it, with only in-frame sequences that have V and J called. A part of the clones is gone; compared with another copy, unresolved V genes explain less than half, and the rest is unexplained. V and J calls plus clone size are reproduced from that table; the DNA served to infer D and trimming. The sample includes more than 75,000 clones, with approximately 69% observed a single time. The top ten hold over 8% of the sample.

CDR1 and CDR2 are read off the germline V gene as SGDLS and YYNGEE. Including the terminal cysteine and phenylalanine, the CDR3 comprises 14 residues. Only the CDR3 DNA stays, 42 bases, in frame from base 1. From V the trimming removes 3 bases and from J it removes 5 bases, while the gene matches leave 5 bases of the junction unaccounted for. The sequenced material came from PBMCs. The sequence links TRBV9 to TRBJ2-5; the central 9 bases match TRBD1. The source is a man between 40 and 49 years old in good health and CMV-seropositive. CDR3 reads: CASSADRGGETQYF. The DNA sequence follows: TGTGCCAGCAGCGCCGACAGGGGGGGGGAGACCCAGTACTTC.